Presented here are 16 T cell receptor beta chains from one specimen sequenced in a study of blood T cell repertoires in COVID-19. Profiled with immunoSEQ multiplex PCR; TCRdb holds only in-frame clones, not every one. The sample contains over 150,000 clones, more than 80% of which appear only once. The sample consisted of peripheral blood. Source of these receptors: a human donor in a cohort sampled during active COVID-19.

V is TRBV6-5 and J is TRBJ2-3; TRBD1 might be the D (5 bases). The germline V and J ends were trimmed by 2 bases and 6 bases, with 9 bases remaining between them. The germline CDR1 and CDR2 sequences are MNHEY and SVGAGI. This CDR3 region has 13 residues. CDR3 sequence reads: CASSYGHIDTQYF. CDR3 bases: TGTGCCAGCAGTTACGGACATATTGATACGCAGTATTTT.

The chain carries TRBV5-1 and TRBJ1-2; D is possibly TRBD1 (5 bases). This CDR3 has 13 residues. V lost 7 bases to trimming and J lost 2 bases, with 12 bases between them. Germline CDR1 reads SGHRS; CDR2 reads YFSETQ. The CDR3 here is CASGAETNYGYTF. The DNA for the CDR3 is TGCGCCAGCGGGGCAGAGACAAACTATGGCTACACCTTC.

The rearrangement links TRBV7-2 to TRBJ2-1; 8 nucleotides match TRBD2. Germline lookup yields CDR1 SGHTA and CDR2 FQGNSA. The CDR3 sequence is 15 residues long. The J segment lost 5 bases and the V segment lost 5 bases, leaving 8 bases of the junction unmatched. The CDR3 here is CASSLRGAGNNEQFF. The CDR3 DNA follows: TGTGCCAGCAGCCTGCGGGGGGCCGGGAACAATGAGCAGTTCTTC.

V and J are TRBV6-5 and TRBJ1-1; D unclear. V gave up 2 bases and J gave up 4 bases, with 8 bases separating them. CDR3 length: 13 residues. CDR1 is MNHEY, CDR2 SVGAGI, per germline. CDR3 DNA sequence: TGTGCCAGCAGTTACGACGGGTCCACTGAAGCTTTCTTT. Amino acids: CASSYDGSTEAFF.

The V gene is TRBV4-2, the J gene TRBJ2-5, with 7 bases lining up with TRBD2. The trim removed 0 bases at V and 0 bases at J, leaving 1 base unmatched. Germline V gene data show CDR1 as LGHNA and CDR2 as YNFKEQ. This CDR3 has 15 amino acids. The CDR3 DNA reads as TGTGCCAGCAGCCAAGAGCGGGGGAACCAAGAGACCCAGTACTTC. Translating it yields CASSQERGNQETQYF.

CDR3 region: CASVVTSGVNEQFF. CDR3 nucleotides: TGTGCGTCCGTAGTGACTAGCGGGGTGAATGAGCAGTTCTTC. The V gene is TRBV11-2, the J gene TRBJ2-1; 11 bases match TRBD2. The CDR3 loop spans 14 amino acids. The germline V gene has CDR1 SGHAT and CDR2 FQNNGV.

The chain uses TRBV5-1 and TRBJ2-7; 8 nucleotides match TRBD1. Germline loops: CDR1 SGHRS, CDR2 YFSETQ. The CDR3 loop spans 15 amino acids. The V segment lost 4 bases and the J segment 2 bases; nucleotides outside the gene matches: 8. The CDR3 here is CASSPGDRQAYEQYF. DNA for the CDR3: TGCGCCAGCAGCCCGGGGGACAGGCAGGCCTACGAGCAGTACTTC. Using reference TRBV5-1 and TRBJ2-7 for the parts outside the CDR3, the full variable domain is KAGVTQTPRYLIKTRGQQVTLSCSPISGHRSVSWYQQTPGQGLQFLFEYFSETQRNKGNFPGRFSGRQFSNSRSEMNVSTLELGDSALYLCASSPGDRQAYEQYFGPGTRLTVT.

This chain connects TRBV4-2 to TRBJ2-5; TRBD2 matches at 7 bases. J lost 2 bases, V lost 0 bases, and 12 bases had no gene match. The CDR3 is 18 residues long. Germline V gives CDR1 LGHNA, CDR2 YNFKEQ. The chain's CDR3 is CASSQEPRGVGGQETQYF. As DNA, the CDR3 is TGTGCCAGCAGCCAAGAGCCCCGCGGAGTGGGGGGGCAAGAGACCCAGTACTTC.

The CDR3 DNA sequence: TGCGCCAGCAGCTTGGATCAGCGGGGGGGAGGCTACACCTTC. It encodes CASSLDQRGGGYTF. The chain links TRBV5-1 to TRBJ1-2; tentative D call: TRBD1 (5 bases). Germline CDR1 SGHRS, CDR2 YFSETQ. The CDR3 covers 14 residues. The ends were cut back, 0 bases at V and 8 bases at J, with 14 bases in the middle.

The chain recombines TRBV19 with TRBJ1-1; D is uncertain. The length of the CDR3 is 14 residues. CDR1 is LNHDA, CDR2 SQIVND, per germline (reference sequence). V gave up 1 base and J gave up 1 base, with 7 bases separating them. This chain's CDR3 is CASSIVGENTEAFF. CDR3 nucleotides: TGTGCCAGTAGTATAGTCGGGGAGAACACTGAAGCTTTCTTT.

The J gene is TRBJ2-7, the V gene TRBV4-2; 11 nucleotides agree with TRBD2. This CDR3 comprises 18 residues. The V gene end was trimmed by 0 bases and the J gene end by 5 bases; junction bases not matched to a gene: 12. Germline V lookup: CDR1 LGHNA, CDR2 YNFKEQ. The CDR3 loop reads CASSQDFGSGGDYDEQYF. CDR3 DNA: TGTGCCAGCAGCCAAGATTTTGGTAGCGGGGGGGATTATGACGAGCAGTACTTC.

The chain combines TRBV19 with TRBJ2-1, with a weak D call TRBD1 (6 bases). The CDR3 spans 14 residues. Trimming shortened V by 10 bases and J by 1 base, and 14 bases separated the two germline ends. The germline gives CDR1 LNHDA, CDR2 SQIVND (reference sequence). The CDR3 sequence is CATSPGQSYNEQFF. DNA of the CDR3: TGTGCCACCTCGCCCGGACAGTCCTACAATGAGCAGTTCTTC.

This sequence joins TRBV2 and TRBJ2-7; the D gene is possibly TRBD2 (6 bases). The CDR3 totals 18 residues. V was cut by 8 bases and J by 0 bases, with 26 bases left in between. CDR1 and CDR2 from the germline V gene are SNHLY and FYNNEI. The CDR3, as DNA: TGTGCCAGCCTTCCCGCGGTATCGGGGGTGGAGAGCTCCTACGAGCAGTACTTC. Its translation: CASLPAVSGVESSYEQYF.

The gene calls are TRBV9 and TRBJ1-1; D is possibly TRBD1 (6 bases). The germline CDR1 and CDR2 sequences are SGDLS and YYNGEE. This CDR3 comprises 12 residues. Trimming took 7 bases from V and 0 from J, leaving 7 bases between them. Here the CDR3 DNA reads TGTGCCAGCGGACAGCTGAACACTGAAGCTTTCTTT. Amino acid sequence: CASGQLNTEAFF.

This clone was observed once. The rearrangement uses TRBV6-1 and TRBJ1-1, with 7 bases identical to TRBD1. CDR3 length: 15 residues. The V gene's germline CDR1 is MNHNS and CDR2 SASEGT. Trimming took 2 bases from V and 3 from J; bases not matched to a gene: 6. As DNA, the CDR3 is TGTGCCAGCAGTGAAATCGAGGGGGCGTACACTGAAGCTTTCTTT. Its translation is CASSEIEGAYTEAFF.

The chain recombines TRBV3-1 (or the pseudogene TRBV3-2) with TRBJ2-3; 8 nucleotides align to TRBD1. Trimming at V came to 3 bases and at J to 2 bases, leaving 7 bases not matched to a gene. The germline V gene has CDR1 LGHDT and CDR2 YNNKEL (reference sequence). CDR3 length: 16 amino acids. The CDR3 coding sequence is TGTGCCAGCAGCCAGCGCTCAGGGGGCGTCACAGATACGCAGTATTTT. It encodes CASSQRSGGVTDTQYF.